This paragraph reports one T cell receptor beta chain. The target antigen is unknown. Described treatment: around 19 received Ad26.COV2.S at low or high dose, single or two shots; about 5 received placebo; per-sample allocation not given. Sampling occurred on day 63 after the first vaccine or placebo injection. Data came from immunoSEQ multiplex PCR; TCRdb stores just in-frame clones and leaves some out. The table has 300,000 to 400,000 clones, just over 85% seen once; the top ten hold roughly 2.1%. CDR1 is MNHEY and CDR2 is SVGAGI in the germline V gene. The germline V and J ends were trimmed by 6 bases and 4 bases, with 12 bases remaining between them. The CDR3 covers 14 residues. The data derive from a study of Ad26.COV2.S vaccination and SARS-CoV-2 variants. General study points: The TCR-based breadth and depth measures might underestimate overall T cell responses. Vaccine recipients and placebo recipients showed similar non-spike TCR breadth. It was vaccine recipients, not placebo recipients, who had the higher spike-specific TCR breadth. It was reported that spike-specific CD8+ and CD4+ T cell responses were substantially broad after vaccination.

The receptor was derived from a person between 18 and 65 years old who received the Ad26.COV2.S COVID-19 vaccine or a placebo. The sample in question was peripheral blood, obtained in a trial of Ad26.COV2.S vaccine versus placebo. This sequence joins TRBV6-5 and TRBJ2-2; D is perhaps TRBD1 or TRBD2 (5 bases each). The CDR3 DNA reads TGTGCCAGCAGGTTAAGAGGGGCCACCGGGGAGCTGTTTTTT. Residues: CASRLRGATGELFF.